This T cell receptor (beta chain) appears in the sequencing data of a study of CXCR3-negative and CXCR3-positive naive CD8 T cells. The TRB libraries of cDNA were built by UMI-labeled 5' RACE. TCRdb reworked the 5' RACE reads into one entry per CDR3 protein, no DNA. There are 130,000 or so distinct CDR3 sequences in the sample, with 0.45% to 0.55% held by the top ten. The CDR3 contains 15 residues. From germline, CDR1 is LGHNA and CDR2 YSLEER. General study findings and limits: More hydrophobic TRB CDR3s occurred in CXCR3-positive than in CXCR3-negative naive cells. The study found comparably high diversity in both naive subsets and much lower diversity in memory CD8+ cells. Unlike memory cells, which differed, naive CXCR3-negative and CXCR3-positive cells had similar TRBV-TRBJ usage.

Triplicate sorts, approximately 300,000 cells apiece, were made for each CD8+ T cell subset. A word on this clonotype: Its antigen is unknown.

This receptor was obtained from a human donor in good health. Some clones in this sample may be carry-over from other donors' samples. Sequenced material: naive CXCR3- CD8+ T cells from blood. The sample's subset: CD45RO-CCR7+CD27+CD95- naive CD8+ T cells lacking CXCR3 (TNR3-). The chain couples TRBV4-3 to TRBJ1-6. This CDR3 is CASSQDVGSDSPLHF.